Listed below are T cell receptor beta chains from one sample, sequenced in a study of shared clonotypes between healthy human individuals. The assay was immunoSEQ multiplex PCR, and TCRdb's table has in-frame clones only and misses some. Counted here are 950,000 to 1,100,000 clones, roughly 74% occurring once; the ten biggest clones make up roughly 0.61%. Sequencing was carried out using memory CD4+ T cells from PBMCs. The receptors were sampled from a man aged 18 to 30 in good health. Some clones in this sample may be carry-over from other donors' samples. CDR3s include the opening cysteine and the closing phenylalanine or tryptophan. D genes are given only for firm matches. Rows may omit the clone size; those that give it use once, few, many or a size class.

D | length | J | size | V | DNA | CDR3
- | 18 | TRBJ2-3 | - | TRBV9 | TGTGCCAGCAGCGTATCGGGGATACTAAGCGCGAATTTGGATACGCAGTATTTT | CASSVSGILSANLDTQYF
- | 16 | TRBJ2-1 | - | TRBV6-6 | TGTGCCAGCAGTTACGGTTTGGGGTCTTACTACAATGAGCAGTTCTTC | CASSYGLGSYYNEQFF
TRBD1 | 15 | TRBJ1-3 | once | TRBV4-1 | TGCGCCAGCACCCAAAATACAGGGGCTGGAAACACCATATATTTT | CASTQNTGAGNTIYF
- | 15 | TRBJ1-5 | few | TRBV19 | TGTGCCAGTAGAATCGGGAGTGGAAGCAATCAGCCCCAGCATTTT | CASRIGSGSNQPQHF
- | 14 | TRBJ2-2 | - | TRBV5-1 | TGCGCCACGAAATCGAATGTTGGCACCGGGGAGCTGTTTTTT | CATKSNVGTGELFF
TRBD1 | 17 | TRBJ1-2 | - | TRBV15 | TGTGCCACCAGCAGCCCGACAGGGGGAAAACGGGTCTATGGCTACACCTTC | CATSSPTGGKRVYGYTF
- | 14 | TRBJ2-7 | few | TRBV6-1 | TGTGCCAGCAGTGCTCCGGGACTTGAGTACGAGCAGTACTTC | CASSAPGLEYEQYF
- | 12 | TRBJ2-7 | - | TRBV23-1 | TGCGCCAGCAGTCAACCTCGATACGAGCAGTACTTC | CASSQPRYEQYF
TRBD1 | 14 | TRBJ1-2 | few | TRBV18 | TGTGCCAGCTCACCGACGGGACAGGAGGTTGGCTACACCTTC | CASSPTGQEVGYTF
- | 15 | TRBJ1-3 | - | TRBV5-5 | TGTGCCAGCAGCTTGACCGTGCAGTATGGAAACACCATATATTTT | CASSLTVQYGNTIYF
- | 13 | TRBJ2-7 | - | TRBV7-2 | TGTGCCAGCAGCTTAAGACGGGACTACGAGCAGTACTTC | CASSLRRDYEQYF
TRBD2 | 13 | TRBJ2-7 | few | TRBV30 | TGTGCCAAGGCTAGCGGGAGGGGATACGAGCAGTACTTC | CAKASGRGYEQYF
- | 14 | TRBJ1-5 | - | TRBV6-5 | TGTGCCAGCAGCACCCCAGGGCGGAATCAGCCCCAGCATTTT | CASSTPGRNQPQHF
- | 11 | TRBJ1-2 | - | TRBV29-1 | TGCAGCGCCCCGACCACGGGGGGCTACACCTTC | CSAPTTGGYTF
- | 17 | TRBJ2-1 | - | TRBV19 | TGTGCCAGTAGTACCCTGTGGGATGGGAGTTTTTACAATGAGCAGTTCTTC | CASSTLWDGSFYNEQFF
- | 14 | TRBJ2-7 | once | TRBV25-1 | TGTGCCAGCAGCTTCACATTAGGATACTACGAGCAGTACTTC | CASSFTLGYYEQYF
- | 17 | TRBJ2-1 | once | TRBV27 | TGTGCCAGCAGTTTAAGGGCATCCCCGAGCTCCTACAATGAGCAGTTCTTC | CASSLRASPSSYNEQFF
- | 15 | TRBJ2-7 | - | TRBV2 | TGTGCCAGCAGTGCCCCGAAGGGAAGGGGAGGCGAGCAGTACTTC | CASSAPKGRGGEQYF
- | 14 | TRBJ1-2 | - | TRBV6-5 | TGTGCCAGCAGTTATCCAGGCTCCTTCTATGGCTACACCTTC | CASSYPGSFYGYTF
TRBD2 | 17 | TRBJ2-3 | - | TRBV10-3 | TGTGCCATCAGTGAGAATATAGCGGGAGGGAACACAGATACGCAGTATTTT | CAISENIAGGNTDTQYF
- | 13 | TRBJ2-7 | - | TRBV15 | TGTGCCACAGACGCAGGCAGGGGCTACGAGCAGTACTTC | CATDAGRGYEQYF
TRBD1 | 13 | TRBJ1-1 | - | TRBV18 | TGTGCCAGCTCAGGGGACAGACACACTGAAGCTTTCTTT | CASSGDRHTEAFF
- | 15 | TRBJ2-2 | - | TRBV5-1 | TGCGCCAGCAGCTTGTTCCGGGAGCTCTCCGGGGAGCTGTTTTTT | CASSLFRELSGELFF
- | 13 | TRBJ1-2 | - | TRBV6-6 | TGTGCCAGCAGTTCAACGGACATGATCAGGACACCCTTC | CASSSTDMIRTPF
- | 18 | TRBJ1-5 | - | TRBV28 | TGTGCCAGCAGTTTAGATTCCCCGGGCCCCGGCGGCAATCAGCCCCAGCATTTT | CASSLDSPGPGGNQPQHF
TRBD2 | 14 | TRBJ2-7 | - | TRBV5-1 | TGCGCCAGCAGCTTGGTAGCGGGAGAAGACGAGCAGTACTTC | CASSLVAGEDEQYF